The 14 T cell receptor beta chains given below trace back to one sample, sequenced in a study of T cell responses to AZD1222 COVID-19 vaccine. Sequenced by immunoSEQ multiplex PCR; TCRdb stores in-frame clones only, minus some. The sample lists about 180,000 clones; 85% to 90% were seen once. This sample comprised peripheral blood, obtained 28 days after the second AZD1222 dose. All receptors come from an adult who received the AZD1222 COVID-19 vaccine.

The V and J genes are TRBV10-1 and TRBJ2-2; 7 bases agree with TRBD1. Trimming took 0 bases from V and 7 from J; bases not matched to a gene: 11. CDR1 WNHNN and CDR2 SYGVQD come from the germline V gene (reference sequence). The CDR3 is made up of 17 amino acids. The CDR3 is CASSESKFDRANGELFF. The CDR3 DNA reads TGCGCCAGCAGTGAGTCGAAATTCGACAGGGCGAACGGGGAGCTGTTTTTT.

This clone was counted between two and nine times. The V gene is TRBV7-2, the J gene TRBJ1-2; D uncertain. Trimming took 2 bases from V and 4 from J, leaving 17 bases between them. CDR3 size: 16 residues. Looked up from germline, CDR1 is SGHTA and CDR2 is FQGNSA. As DNA, the CDR3 is TGTGCCAGCAGCTTATCTGGCACCCCCCGTATCTATGGCTACACCTTC. As protein: CASSLSGTPRIYGYTF.

This chain joins TRBV12-5 and TRBJ1-1; D uncertain. The CDR3 is 15 residues long. Trimming removed 0 bases from V and 0 bases from J, with 8 bases in between. Germline values: CDR1 LGHNT, CDR2 FRNRAP. Here the CDR3 reads CASGLVHGVNTEAFF. The CDR3 DNA reads as TGTGCTAGTGGTTTGGTACATGGGGTGAACACTGAAGCTTTCTTT.

This clone was detected a few times. The rearrangement joins TRBV7-3 to TRBJ1-1, with 7 bases identical to TRBD1. After removal of 5 bases from V and 0 bases from J, the junction contained 9 bases not matched to a gene. The germline CDR1 and CDR2 sequences are SGHTA and FQGTGA. The length of the CDR3 is 16 residues. The CDR3 bases are TGTGCCAGCAGCCTGAGGGCAGGGGGGATGAACACTGAAGCTTTCTTT. It encodes CASSLRAGGMNTEAFF.

The chain uses TRBV3-1 (or the pseudogene TRBV3-2) and TRBJ2-7, with TRBD2 matching over 10 bases. Germline CDR1 LGHDT, CDR2 YNNKEL (reference sequence). The V segment lost 6 bases and the J segment 0 bases; nucleotides outside the gene matches: 5. This CDR3 has 15 amino acids. The CDR3 bases are TGTGCCAGCAGTCGACTAGCGGGTTACTCCTACGAGCAGTACTTC. Its translation: CASSRLAGYSYEQYF.

This clone appeared once. The chain combines TRBV19 with TRBJ1-5; maybe TRBD1 (5 bases). From germline, CDR1 is LNHDA and CDR2 SQIVND (reference sequence). V was shortened by 6 bases and J by 4 bases, with 16 bases between the two germline ends. The CDR3 consists of 15 residues. This CDR3 is CASSDPGRNNQPQHF. CDR3 DNA: TGTGCCAGTAGCGATCCGGGACGGAATAATCAGCCCCAGCATTTT.

The chain couples TRBV7-8 to TRBJ2-1; 9 bases are shared with TRBD2. Germline CDR1 is SGHVS and CDR2 is FQNEAQ. The CDR3 spans 15 residues. V dropped 5 bases and J dropped 4; count of bases not matched to a gene: 6. The CDR3 loop is CASSPSGARYNEQFF. The DNA for the CDR3 is TGTGCCAGCAGCCCTAGCGGGGCCCGTTACAATGAGCAGTTCTTC.

The chain couples TRBV11-2 to TRBJ2-6; 7 positions agree with TRBD1. CDR1 SGHAT and CDR2 FQNNGV come from the germline V gene. J lost 0 bases, V lost 1 base, and 9 bases had no gene match. The CDR3 has 19 residues. CDR3 nucleotide sequence: TGTGCCAGCAGCTTAGTACGGGACAGCCGAAGCTCTGGGGCCAACGTCCTGACTTTC. It translates to CASSLVRDSRSSGANVLTF.

This sequence joins TRBV11-2 and TRBJ2-2, with 8 bases that match TRBD2. The CDR3 is 16 amino acids. Trimming cost V 1 base and J 8 bases; bases outside gene matches: 9. Germline CDR1 reads SGHAT; CDR2 reads FQNNGV. CDR3 residues: CASSLGAGGARGELFF. The CDR3 DNA follows: TGTGCCAGCAGCTTAGGGGCCGGGGGGGCCCGAGGGGAGCTGTTTTTT.

This clone appeared a few times. J is TRBJ1-2 and V is TRBV9; possible D gene TRBD1, 5 bases. This CDR3 has 12 residues. Germline V CDR1 and CDR2: SGDLS, YYNGEE. The V and J ends lost 7 bases and 10 bases respectively, with 17 bases between them. Written as DNA, the CDR3 is TGTGCCAGCCGCCGTTTTACGGGGGTCTACACCTTC. Its protein is CASRRFTGVYTF.

This sequence joins TRBV5-1 and TRBJ2-6, with a weak D call TRBD1 (6 bases). The CDR3 is 16 residues long. From germline, CDR1 is SGHRS and CDR2 YFSETQ. Trimming removed 2 bases at V and 2 bases at J, with 11 bases between. CDR3 coding DNA: TGCGCCAGCAGCTTCGCCTCAGGGGCTGGGGCCAACGTCCTGACTTTC. Translated: CASSFASGAGANVLTF.

V and J are TRBV7-8 and TRBJ2-6, with 10 bases fitting TRBD2. The CDR3 runs 13 residues. Germline V gene sequence: CDR1 SGHVS, CDR2 FQNEAQ. V shed 3 bases, J shed 16 bases, and the junction held 6 bases outside the gene matches. CDR3 coding DNA: TGTGCCAGCAGCTTCGGCCTAGCGGGGGCTCTGACTTTC. Protein: CASSFGLAGALTF.

This chain connects TRBV7-9 to TRBJ2-6; D possibly corresponds to TRBD1 (6 bases). Trimming removed 4 bases from V and 2 bases from J, with 12 bases in between. The germline gives CDR1 SEHNR, CDR2 FQNEAQ (reference sequence). This CDR3 is 16 amino acids long. The CDR3 DNA follows: TGTGCCAGCAGCTCCCCGGACAGAACTGGGGCCAACGTCCTGACTTTC. As protein: CASSSPDRTGANVLTF.

The genes are TRBV15 and TRBJ1-6, with 9 bases aligning to TRBD1. Looked up from germline, CDR1 is LNHNV and CDR2 is YYDKDF (reference sequence). The CDR3 consists of 18 residues. V trimming: 3 bases; J trimming: 0 bases; junction bases outside the gene matches: 6. CDR3 sequence (DNA): TGTGCCACCAGCAGGGGGGCGGACAGGGGCTCCTATAATTCACCCCTCCACTTT. This translates into CATSRGADRGSYNSPLHF. Based on the CDR3 plus reference TRBV15 and TRBJ1-6, the full variable domain is DAMVIQNPRYQVTQFGKPVTLSCSQTLNHNVMYWYQQKSSQAPKLLFHYYDKDFNNEADTPDNFQSRRPNTSFCFLDIRSPGLGDTAMYLCATSRGADRGSYNSPLHFGNGTRLTVT.